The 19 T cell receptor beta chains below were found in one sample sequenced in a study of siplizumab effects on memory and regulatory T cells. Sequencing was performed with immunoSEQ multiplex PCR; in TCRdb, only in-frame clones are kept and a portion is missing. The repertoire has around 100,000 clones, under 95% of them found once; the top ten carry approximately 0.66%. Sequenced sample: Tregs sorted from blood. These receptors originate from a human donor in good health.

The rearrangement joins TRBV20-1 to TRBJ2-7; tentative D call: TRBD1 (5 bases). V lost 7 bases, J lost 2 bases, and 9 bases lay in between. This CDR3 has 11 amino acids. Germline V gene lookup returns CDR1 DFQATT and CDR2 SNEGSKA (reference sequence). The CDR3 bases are TGCAGTGGAGGCAGGGCCTACGAGCAGTACTTC. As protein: CSGGRAYEQYF.

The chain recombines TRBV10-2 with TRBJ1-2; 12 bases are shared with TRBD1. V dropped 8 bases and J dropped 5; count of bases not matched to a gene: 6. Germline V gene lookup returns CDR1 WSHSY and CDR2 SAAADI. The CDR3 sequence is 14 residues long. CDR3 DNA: TGCGCCAGCGGGGGACAGGGGGCAGGGTATGGCTACACCTTC. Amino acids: CASGGQGAGYGYTF.

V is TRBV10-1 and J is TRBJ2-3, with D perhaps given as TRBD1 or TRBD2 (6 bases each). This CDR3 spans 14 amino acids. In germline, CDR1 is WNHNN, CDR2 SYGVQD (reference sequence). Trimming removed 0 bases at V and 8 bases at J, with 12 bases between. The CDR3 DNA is TGCGCCAGCAGTGAGTCGAGGGGGGTTGGTACGCAGTATTTT. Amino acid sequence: CASSESRGVGTQYF.

DNA for the CDR3: TGTGCCAGTAGTATAGCGGCGACACCCAAGATAGATACGCAGTATTTT. The encoded protein is CASSIAATPKIDTQYF. The J gene is TRBJ2-3, the V gene TRBV19; D gene uncertain. V was trimmed by 1 base and J by 5 bases, leaving 16 bases between them. The CDR3 totals 16 residues. Germline V CDR1 and CDR2: LNHDA, SQIVND (reference sequence).

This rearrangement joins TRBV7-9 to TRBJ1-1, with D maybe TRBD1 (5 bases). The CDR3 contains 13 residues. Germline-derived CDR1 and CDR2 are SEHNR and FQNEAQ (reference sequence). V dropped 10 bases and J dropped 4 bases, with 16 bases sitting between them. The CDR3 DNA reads TGTGCCACCTCTGACGGTGGGACCACTGAAGCTTTCTTT. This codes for CATSDGGTTEAFF.

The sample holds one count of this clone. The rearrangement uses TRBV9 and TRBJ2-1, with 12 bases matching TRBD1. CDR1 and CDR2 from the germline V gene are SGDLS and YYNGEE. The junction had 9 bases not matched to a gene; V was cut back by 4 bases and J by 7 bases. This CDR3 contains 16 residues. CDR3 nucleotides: TGTGCCAGCAGCCCCCGGGACAGGGGGCAAGGAAATGAGCAGTTCTTC. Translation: CASSPRDRGQGNEQFF.

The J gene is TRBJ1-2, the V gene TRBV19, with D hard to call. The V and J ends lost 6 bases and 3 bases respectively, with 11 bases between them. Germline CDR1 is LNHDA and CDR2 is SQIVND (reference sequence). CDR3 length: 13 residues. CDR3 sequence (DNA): TGTGCCAGTAGGGCACCAGCGGACTATGGCTACACCTTC. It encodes CASRAPADYGYTF.

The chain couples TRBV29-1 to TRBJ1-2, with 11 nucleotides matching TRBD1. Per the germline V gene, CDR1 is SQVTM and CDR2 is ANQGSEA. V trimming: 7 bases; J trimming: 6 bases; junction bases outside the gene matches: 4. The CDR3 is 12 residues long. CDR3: CSGTGGEDGYTF. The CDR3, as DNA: TGCAGCGGGACAGGGGGCGAGGATGGCTACACCTTC.

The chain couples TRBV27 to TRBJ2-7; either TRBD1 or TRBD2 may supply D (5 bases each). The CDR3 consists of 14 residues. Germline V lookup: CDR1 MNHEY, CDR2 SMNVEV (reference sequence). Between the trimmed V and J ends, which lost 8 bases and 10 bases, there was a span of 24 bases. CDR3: CASGSGGDFFRQYF. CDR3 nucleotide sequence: TGTGCCAGCGGTAGTGGGGGTGACTTCTTTCGACAGTACTTC.

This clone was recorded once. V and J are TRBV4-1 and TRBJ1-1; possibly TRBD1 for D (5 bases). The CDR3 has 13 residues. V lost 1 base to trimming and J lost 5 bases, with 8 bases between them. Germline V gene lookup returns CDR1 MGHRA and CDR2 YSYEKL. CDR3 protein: CASSQAGMTEAFF. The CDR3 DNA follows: TGCGCCAGCAGCCAAGCAGGGATGACTGAAGCTTTCTTT.

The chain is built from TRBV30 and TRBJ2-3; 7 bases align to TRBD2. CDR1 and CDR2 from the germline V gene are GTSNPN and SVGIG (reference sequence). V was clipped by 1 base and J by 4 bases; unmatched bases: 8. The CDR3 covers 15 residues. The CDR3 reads CAWSARGSGPDTQYF. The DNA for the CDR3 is TGTGCCTGGAGTGCCCGCGGGAGCGGTCCAGATACGCAGTATTTT.

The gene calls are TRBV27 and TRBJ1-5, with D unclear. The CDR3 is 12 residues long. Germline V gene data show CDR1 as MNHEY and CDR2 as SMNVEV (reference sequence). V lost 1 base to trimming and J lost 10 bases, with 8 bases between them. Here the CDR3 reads CASSLLASPQHF. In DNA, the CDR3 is TGTGCCAGCAGTTTATTAGCGTCTCCCCAGCATTTT.

CDR3: CASSDQRATGELFF. As DNA, the CDR3 is TGTGCCAGCAGTGACCAGCGAGCCACCGGGGAGCTGTTTTTT. This rearrangement joins TRBV2 to TRBJ2-2, with D unresolved. Germline V gene sequence: CDR1 SNHLY, CDR2 FYNNEI. V was cut by 3 bases and J by 4 bases, with 9 bases left in between. The length of the CDR3 is 14 residues.

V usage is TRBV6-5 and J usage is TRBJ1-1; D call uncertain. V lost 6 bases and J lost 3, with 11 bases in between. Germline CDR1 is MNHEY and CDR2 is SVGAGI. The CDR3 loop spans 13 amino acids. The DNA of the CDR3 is TGTGCCAGCAGAGGAGCATCGGACACTGAAGCTTTCTTT. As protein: CASRGASDTEAFF.

The CDR3 DNA sequence: TGTGCCAGCAGCTCTTGGGGGGTAGGGACAGATACGCAGTATTTT. This translates into CASSSWGVGTDTQYF. V usage is TRBV7-9 and J usage is TRBJ2-3; TRBD2 might be the D (6 bases). CDR1 and CDR2 (germline): SEHNR, FQNEAQ (reference sequence). The CDR3 covers 15 residues. Trimming removed 4 bases from V and 3 bases from J, with 14 bases in between.

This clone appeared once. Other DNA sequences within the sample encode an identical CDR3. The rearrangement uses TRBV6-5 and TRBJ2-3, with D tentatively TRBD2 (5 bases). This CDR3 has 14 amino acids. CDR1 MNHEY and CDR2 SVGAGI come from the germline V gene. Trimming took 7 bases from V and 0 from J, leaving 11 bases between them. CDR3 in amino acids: CASTSRVSTDTQYF. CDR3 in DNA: TGTGCCAGCACTAGCCGAGTTAGCACAGATACGCAGTATTTT.

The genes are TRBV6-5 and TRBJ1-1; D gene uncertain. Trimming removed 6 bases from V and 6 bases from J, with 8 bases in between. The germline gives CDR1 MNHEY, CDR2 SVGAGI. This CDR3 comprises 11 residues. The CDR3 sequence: CASRTAAEAFF. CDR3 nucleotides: TGTGCCAGCAGGACCGCCGCTGAAGCTTTCTTT.

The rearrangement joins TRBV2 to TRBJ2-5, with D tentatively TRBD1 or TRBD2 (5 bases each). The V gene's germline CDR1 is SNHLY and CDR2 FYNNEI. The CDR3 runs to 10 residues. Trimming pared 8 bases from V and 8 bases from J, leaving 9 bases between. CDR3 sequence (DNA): TGTGCCAGCGGGGGTACCACCCAGTACTTC. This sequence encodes CASGGTTQYF.

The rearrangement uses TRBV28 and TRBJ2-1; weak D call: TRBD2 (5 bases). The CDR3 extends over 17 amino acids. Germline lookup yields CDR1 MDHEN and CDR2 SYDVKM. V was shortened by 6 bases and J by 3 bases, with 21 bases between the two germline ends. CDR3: CASRYPTGTGIYNEQFF. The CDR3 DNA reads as TGTGCCAGCAGATACCCCACGGGAACGGGAATCTACAATGAGCAGTTCTTC. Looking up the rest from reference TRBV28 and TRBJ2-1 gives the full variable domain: DVKVTQSSRYLVKRTGEKVFLECVQDMDHENMFWYRQDPGLGLRLIYFSYDVKMKEKGDIPEGYSVSREKKERFSLILESASTNQTSMYLCASRYPTGTGIYNEQFFGPGTRLTVL.